The 22 T cell receptor beta chains below were found in one sample sequenced in a study of blood T cell repertoires in COVID-19. Sequenced by immunoSEQ multiplex PCR; TCRdb stores in-frame clones only, minus some. Among approximately 270,000 clones, around 82% were seen once, and the ten largest hold approximately 0.94%. The sequencing input was peripheral blood. The receptors were sampled from a human donor with COVID-19, enrolled during active disease. The donor label of this sample is uncertain.

V is TRBV6-1 and J is TRBJ2-6; the D gene is possibly TRBD1 (7 bases). The CDR3 runs 19 residues. Germline V CDR1 and CDR2: MNHNS, SASEGT. V gave up 3 bases and J gave up 2 bases, with 20 bases separating them. The CDR3, as DNA: TGTGCCAGCAGTGACGCTAGACTAGGGACAGTCCCTGGGGCCAACGTCCTGACTTTC. Amino acid sequence: CASSDARLGTVPGANVLTF.

The CDR3 loop reads CAIGSATADDVQYF. The CDR3 nucleotides are TGTGCCATCGGATCAGCAACCGCGGATGACGTGCAGTACTTC. V is TRBV10-3 and J is TRBJ2-7; D not certain. Trimming removed 8 bases at V and 9 bases at J, with 23 bases between. From germline, CDR1 is ENHRY and CDR2 SYGVKD. The CDR3 is 14 residues long.

The CDR3: CASSLAPTGGDDYGYTF. The CDR3 DNA sequence: TGTGCCAGCAGCTTAGCCCCTACAGGGGGCGATGACTATGGCTACACCTTC. The chain has TRBV11-2 and TRBJ1-2, with 9 bases fitting TRBD1. The V gene's germline CDR1 is SGHAT and CDR2 FQNNGV. The CDR3 runs to 17 residues. The junction had 9 bases not matched to a gene; V was cut back by 1 base and J by 3 bases.

The chain links TRBV13 to TRBJ1-6; possible D gene TRBD1, 5 bases. The germline gives CDR1 PRHDT, CDR2 FYEKMQ (reference sequence). This CDR3 has 18 residues. With 4 bases removed from V and 6 bases from J, the gap between germline ends came to 22 bases. CDR3 protein: CASSYSLVQGALNSPLHF. The CDR3, as DNA: TGTGCCAGCAGCTATTCTTTGGTTCAAGGGGCCCTTAATTCACCCCTCCACTTT.

The chain joins TRBV28 to TRBJ1-2, with TRBD1 matching over 10 bases. Unmatched junction bases numbered 5, after V lost 4 bases and J lost 3 bases. CDR1 is MDHEN, CDR2 SYDVKM, per germline. The CDR3 extends over 15 amino acids. The CDR3 protein is CASSSSGTGDYGYTF. In DNA, the CDR3 is TGTGCCAGCAGTTCTTCTGGGACAGGGGACTATGGCTACACCTTC.

V gene TRBV11-2 combines with J gene TRBJ1-5, with TRBD1 matching 7 bases. This CDR3 has 15 residues. Trimming removed 4 bases from V and 3 bases from J; junction bases left unmatched: 6. Germline CDR1 SGHAT, CDR2 FQNNGV. The DNA of the CDR3 is TGTGCCAGCAGCTCACAGGGGCCCTACAATCAGCCCCAGCATTTT. Translated: CASSSQGPYNQPQHF.

In this sample, this clone turned up a few times. The chain couples TRBV28 to TRBJ2-1; 13 nucleotides line up with TRBD2. This CDR3 comprises 20 residues. The trim removed 4 bases at V and 1 base at J, leaving 13 bases unmatched. Germline V gene lookup returns CDR1 MDHEN and CDR2 SYDVKM. The CDR3 region is CASSSPAGLAGKGSYNEQFF. In DNA, the CDR3 is TGTGCCAGCAGTTCCCCCGCGGGACTAGCGGGAAAAGGGTCCTACAATGAGCAGTTCTTC.

This chain connects TRBV19 to TRBJ2-1; TRBD2 aligns across 10 bases. Trimming cost V 4 bases and J 5 bases; bases outside gene matches: 2. The CDR3 runs to 14 residues. Germline-derived CDR1 and CDR2 are LNHDA and SQIVND (reference sequence). For the CDR3, the DNA is TGTGCCAGTAGTAAGCGGGAGGGTAACAATGAGCAGTTCTTC. Protein product: CASSKREGNNEQFF. Full variable domain (missing parts from reference TRBV19 and TRBJ2-1): DGGITQSPKYLFRKEGQNVTLSCEQNLNHDAMYWYRQDPGQGLRLIYYSQIVNDFQKGDIAEGYSVSREKKESFPLTVTSAQKNPTAFYLCASSKREGNNEQFFGPGTRLTVL.

In this sample, this clone turned up once. The rearrangement links TRBV27 to TRBJ2-2; 15 bases agree with TRBD2. The CDR3 contains 19 residues. V trimming: 4 bases; J trimming: 0 bases; junction bases outside the gene matches: 6. Germline V gives CDR1 MNHEY, CDR2 SMNVEV (reference sequence). The CDR3 coding sequence is TGTGCCAGCAGTTCCGGACTAGCGGGAGGGATAACGAACACCGGGGAGCTGTTTTTT. It yields the protein CASSSGLAGGITNTGELFF.

This rearrangement joins TRBV28 to TRBJ2-5; maybe TRBD2 (6 bases). V lost 6 bases, J lost 2 bases, and 19 bases lay in between. This CDR3 spans 16 amino acids. CDR1 is MDHEN and CDR2 is SYDVKM in the germline V gene. The CDR3 nucleotides are TGTGCCAGCAGGGGGAGGAGGGTAGCGGTTCAAGAGACCCAGTACTTC. Translating gives CASRGRRVAVQETQYF. The full variable domain, its missing parts supplied by reference TRBV28 and TRBJ2-5, is DVKVTQSSRYLVKRTGEKVFLECVQDMDHENMFWYRQDPGLGLRLIYFSYDVKMKEKGDIPEGYSVSREKKERFSLILESASTNQTSMYLCASRGRRVAVQETQYFGPGTRLLVL.

CDR3 in amino acids: CASSQGRGTDTQYF. The CDR3 DNA is TGCGCCAGCAGCCAAGGAAGAGGCACAGATACGCAGTATTTT. This sequence joins TRBV4-1 and TRBJ2-3; D remains ambiguous. V dropped 1 base and J dropped 1 base, with 6 bases sitting between them. CDR1 is MGHRA and CDR2 is YSYEKL in the germline V gene. This CDR3 spans 14 amino acids.

The rearrangement joins TRBV29-1 to TRBJ1-2, with D uncertain. The length of the CDR3 is 13 residues. In germline, CDR1 is SQVTM, CDR2 ANQGSEA. The V end was cut by 3 bases, the J end by 6 bases, with 14 bases between. CDR3 amino acids: CSVDAGGSHGYTF. CDR3 in DNA: TGCAGCGTTGATGCGGGAGGCTCTCATGGCTACACCTTC. Full variable domain (outside the CDR3, taken from reference TRBV29-1 and TRBJ1-2): SAVISQKPSRDICQRGTSLTIQCQVDSQVTMMFWYRQQPGQSLTLIATANQGSEATYESGFVIDKFPISRPNLTFSTLTVSNMSPEDSSIYLCSVDAGGSHGYTFGSGTRLTVV.

CDR3 sequence reads: CAISEDGGGTNEQFF. As DNA, the CDR3 is TGTGCCATCAGTGAGGACGGAGGCGGGACCAATGAGCAGTTCTTC. J is TRBJ2-1 and V is TRBV10-3; D may be TRBD2 (6 bases). Germline CDR1 ENHRY, CDR2 SYGVKD. Trimming cost V 2 bases and J 6 bases, with 14 bases left between them. This CDR3 is 15 amino acids long.

The chain is built from TRBV6-1 and TRBJ1-4; D gene ambiguous. The CDR3 has 15 residues. CDR1 is MNHNS, CDR2 SASEGT, per germline. V was clipped by 3 bases and J by 8 bases, with 16 bases between them. The CDR3 DNA reads as TGTGCCAGCAGTGAGTTCGGCGGGGAAGGCGAAAAACTGTTTTTT. Protein sequence: CASSEFGGEGEKLFF.

The V gene is TRBV6-5, the J gene TRBJ1-3; 7 nucleotides agree with TRBD1. The V segment lost 6 bases and the J segment 0 bases; nucleotides outside the gene matches: 5. The germline V gene encodes CDR1 MNHEY and CDR2 SVGAGI. The CDR3 totals 15 residues. This CDR3 reads CASSWTGSSGNTIYF. The CDR3, as DNA: TGTGCCAGCAGCTGGACAGGCAGCTCTGGAAACACCATATATTTT.

This chain joins TRBV27 and TRBJ2-5; D might be TRBD2 (6 bases). Germline V gene sequence: CDR1 MNHEY, CDR2 SMNVEV (reference sequence). The CDR3 spans 14 residues. The V and J ends lost 5 bases and 5 bases respectively, with 15 bases between them. CDR3 region: CASSLREGRETQYF. The CDR3 coding sequence is TGTGCCAGCAGTCTGAGAGAAGGGAGGGAGACCCAGTACTTC.

J is TRBJ1-1 and V is TRBV28, with D unclear. The CDR3 loop spans 14 amino acids. Germline CDR1 and CDR2: MDHEN and SYDVKM. With 5 bases removed from V and 0 bases from J, the gap between germline ends came to 10 bases. Here the CDR3 reads CASSTRGMNTEAFF. DNA for the CDR3: TGTGCCAGCAGTACCAGAGGAATGAACACTGAAGCTTTCTTT.

This clone occurred once. The CDR3 spells CAWSRDRGLYQPQHF. CDR3 bases: TGTGCCTGGAGTCGTGACAGGGGGCTGTATCAGCCCCAGCATTTT. The rearrangement joins TRBV30 to TRBJ1-5; 10 positions match TRBD1. Germline assignment: CDR1 GTSNPN and CDR2 SVGIG (reference sequence). CDR3 length equals 15 residues. With 2 bases clipped from V and 5 bases from J, the junction kept 6 bases outside the gene matches.

In this sample, this clone turned up once. V is TRBV6-5 and J is TRBJ2-7; 10 nucleotides line up with TRBD1. From germline, CDR1 is MNHEY and CDR2 SVGAGI. V lost 2 bases, J lost 2 bases, and 6 bases stayed unmatched. The CDR3 extends over 16 amino acids. The CDR3 sequence: CASSYAGTGDTYEQYF. The DNA for the CDR3 is TGTGCCAGCAGTTACGCCGGGACAGGGGACACCTACGAGCAGTACTTC.

J is TRBJ2-7 and V is TRBV7-8, with 9 nucleotides matching TRBD2. The CDR3 is 15 amino acids. Trimming removed 8 bases from V and 0 bases from J; junction bases left unmatched: 8. Germline V gene lookup returns CDR1 SGHVS and CDR2 FQNEAQ. CDR3 loop: CASAESGRHSYEQYF. CDR3 DNA sequence: TGTGCCAGCGCTGAAAGCGGGAGGCACTCCTACGAGCAGTACTTC.

The rearrangement uses TRBV24-1 and TRBJ1-3; 7 bases align to TRBD1. V dropped 3 bases and J dropped 2; count of bases not matched to a gene: 0. This CDR3 has 14 amino acids. Per the germline V gene, CDR1 is KGHDR and CDR2 is SFDVKD. The CDR3 sequence is CATSDDRAGNTIYF. CDR3 DNA sequence: TGTGCCACCAGTGATGACAGGGCTGGAAACACCATATATTTT.

J is TRBJ1-1 and V is TRBV6-5, with 9 bases lining up with TRBD1. Trimming took 0 bases from V and 5 from J; bases not matched to a gene: 7. The CDR3 is 16 amino acids. Germline V lookup: CDR1 MNHEY, CDR2 SVGAGI. Here the CDR3 reads CASSYSNPQGATEAFF. The CDR3 DNA reads TGTGCCAGCAGTTACTCGAACCCACAGGGGGCAACTGAAGCTTTCTTT.